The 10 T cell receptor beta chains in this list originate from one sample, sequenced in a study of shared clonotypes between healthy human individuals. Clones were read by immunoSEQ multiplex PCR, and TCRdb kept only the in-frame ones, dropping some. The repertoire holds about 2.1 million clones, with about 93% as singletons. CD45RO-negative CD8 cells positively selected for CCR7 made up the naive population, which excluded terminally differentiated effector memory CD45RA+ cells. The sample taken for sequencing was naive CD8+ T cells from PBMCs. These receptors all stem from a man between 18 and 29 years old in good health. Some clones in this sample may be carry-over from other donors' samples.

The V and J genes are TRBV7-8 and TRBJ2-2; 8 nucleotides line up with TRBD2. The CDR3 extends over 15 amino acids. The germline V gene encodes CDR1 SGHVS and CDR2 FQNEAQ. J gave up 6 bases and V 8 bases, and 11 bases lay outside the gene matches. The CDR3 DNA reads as TGTGCCAGCTCTAGCGGGCCGTCGGGGGCCGGGGAGCTGTTTTTT. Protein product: CASSSGPSGAGELFF.

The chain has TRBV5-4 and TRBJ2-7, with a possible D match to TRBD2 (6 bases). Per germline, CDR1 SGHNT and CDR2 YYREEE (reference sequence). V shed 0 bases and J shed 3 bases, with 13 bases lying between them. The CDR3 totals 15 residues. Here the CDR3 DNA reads TGTGCCAGCAGCTTGGTTAGCGGTGGGAACTACGAGCAGTACTTC. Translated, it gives CASSLVSGGNYEQYF. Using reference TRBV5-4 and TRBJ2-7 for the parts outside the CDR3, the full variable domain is ETGVTQSPTHLIKTRGQQVTLRCSSQSGHNTVSWYQQALGQGPQFIFQYYREEENGRGNFPPRFSGLQFPNYSSELNVNALELDDSALYLCASSLVSGGNYEQYFGPGTRLTVT.

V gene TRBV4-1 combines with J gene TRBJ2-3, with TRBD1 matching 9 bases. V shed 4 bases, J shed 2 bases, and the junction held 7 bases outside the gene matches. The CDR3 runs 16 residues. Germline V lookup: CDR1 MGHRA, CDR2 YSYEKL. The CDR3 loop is CASSPPGTGNTDTQYF. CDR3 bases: TGCGCCAGCAGCCCGCCAGGGACAGGGAACACAGATACGCAGTATTTT.

In nucleotides, the CDR3 is TGTGCCAGCAGCTCACCAAGTCGATTGTATGGCTACACCTTC. It codes for CASSSPSRLYGYTF. The chain joins TRBV11-2 to TRBJ1-2; D gene uncertain. The V end was cut by 4 bases, the J end by 5 bases, with 14 bases between. Germline CDR1 reads SGHAT; CDR2 reads FQNNGV. The CDR3 covers 14 residues.

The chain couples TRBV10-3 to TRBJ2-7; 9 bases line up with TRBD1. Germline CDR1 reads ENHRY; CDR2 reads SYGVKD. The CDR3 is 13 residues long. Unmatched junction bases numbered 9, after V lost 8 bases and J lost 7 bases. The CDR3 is CAIRTGDSGEQYF. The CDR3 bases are TGTGCCATCCGGACAGGGGATTCGGGGGAGCAGTACTTC.

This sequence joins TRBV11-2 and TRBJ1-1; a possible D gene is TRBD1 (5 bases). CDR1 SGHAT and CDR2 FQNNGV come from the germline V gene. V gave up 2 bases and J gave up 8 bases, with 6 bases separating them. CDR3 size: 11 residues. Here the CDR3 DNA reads TGTGCCAGCAGCTTAAAGGGGGAAGCTTTCTTT. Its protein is CASSLKGEAFF.

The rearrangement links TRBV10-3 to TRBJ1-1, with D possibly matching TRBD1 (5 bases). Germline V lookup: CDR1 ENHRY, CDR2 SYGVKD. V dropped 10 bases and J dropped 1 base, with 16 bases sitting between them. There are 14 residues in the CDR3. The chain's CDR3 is CATSGPPSNTEAFF. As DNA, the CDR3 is TGTGCCACCTCAGGGCCCCCATCGAACACTGAAGCTTTCTTT.

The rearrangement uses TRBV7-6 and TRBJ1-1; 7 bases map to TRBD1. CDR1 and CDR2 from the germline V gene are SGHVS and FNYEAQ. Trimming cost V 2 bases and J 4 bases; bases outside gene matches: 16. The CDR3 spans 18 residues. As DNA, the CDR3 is TGTGCCAGCAGCTTAATTCCCGGGTTCACCCCAGGGGGCACTGAAGCTTTCTTT. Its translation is CASSLIPGFTPGGTEAFF.

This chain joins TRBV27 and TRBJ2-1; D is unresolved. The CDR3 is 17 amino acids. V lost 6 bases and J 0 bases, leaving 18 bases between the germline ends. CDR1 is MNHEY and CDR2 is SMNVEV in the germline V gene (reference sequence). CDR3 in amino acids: CASSLGYLSDSYNEQFF. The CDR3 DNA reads TGTGCCAGCAGCCTCGGCTACCTAAGCGACTCCTACAATGAGCAGTTCTTC.

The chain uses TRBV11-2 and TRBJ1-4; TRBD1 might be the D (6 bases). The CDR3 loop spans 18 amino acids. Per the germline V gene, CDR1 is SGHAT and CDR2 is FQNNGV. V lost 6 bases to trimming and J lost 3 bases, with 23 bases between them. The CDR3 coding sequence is TGTGCCAGCAGTTTCCGGGACATCTTCCCTGGGGCTAATGAAAAACTGTTTTTT. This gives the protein CASSFRDIFPGANEKLFF.